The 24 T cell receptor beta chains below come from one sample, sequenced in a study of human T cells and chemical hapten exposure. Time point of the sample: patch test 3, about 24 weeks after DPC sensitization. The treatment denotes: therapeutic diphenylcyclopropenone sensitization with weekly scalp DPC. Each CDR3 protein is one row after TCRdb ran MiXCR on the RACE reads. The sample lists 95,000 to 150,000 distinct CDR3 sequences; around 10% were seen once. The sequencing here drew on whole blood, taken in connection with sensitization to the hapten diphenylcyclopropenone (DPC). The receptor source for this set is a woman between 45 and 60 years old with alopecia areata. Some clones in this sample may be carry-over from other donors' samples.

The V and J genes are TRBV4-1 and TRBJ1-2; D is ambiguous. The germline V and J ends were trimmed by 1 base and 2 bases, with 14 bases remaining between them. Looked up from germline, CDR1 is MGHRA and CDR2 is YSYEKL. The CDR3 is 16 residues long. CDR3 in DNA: TGCGCCAGCAGCCAAGTCGTTCGGCAGTTGAACTATGGCTACACCTTC. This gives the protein CASSQVVRQLNYGYTF.

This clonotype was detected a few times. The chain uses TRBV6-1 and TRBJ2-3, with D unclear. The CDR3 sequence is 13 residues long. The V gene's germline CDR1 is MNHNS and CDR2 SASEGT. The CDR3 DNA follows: TGTGCAGGTCACACCACACACACAGATACGCAGTATTTT. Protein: CAGHTTHTDTQYF.

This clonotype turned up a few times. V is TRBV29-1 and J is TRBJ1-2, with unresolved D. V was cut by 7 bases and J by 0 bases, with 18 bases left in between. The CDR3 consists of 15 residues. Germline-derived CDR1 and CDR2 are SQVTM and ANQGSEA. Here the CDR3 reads CSAPFESAANYGYTF. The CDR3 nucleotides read TGCAGCGCCCCTTTCGAGTCAGCAGCTAACTATGGCTACACCTTC.

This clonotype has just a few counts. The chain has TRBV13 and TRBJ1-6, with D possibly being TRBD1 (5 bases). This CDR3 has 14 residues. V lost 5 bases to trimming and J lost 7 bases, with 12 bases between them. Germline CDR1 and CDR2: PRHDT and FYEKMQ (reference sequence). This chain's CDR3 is CASSGGRTNSPLHF. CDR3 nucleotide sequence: TGTGCCAGCAGCGGAGGACGGACAAATTCACCCCTCCACTTT.

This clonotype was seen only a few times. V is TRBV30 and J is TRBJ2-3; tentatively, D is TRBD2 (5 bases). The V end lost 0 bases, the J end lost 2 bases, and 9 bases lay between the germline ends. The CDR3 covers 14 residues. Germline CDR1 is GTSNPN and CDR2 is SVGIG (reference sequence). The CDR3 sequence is CAWSVAAATDTQYF. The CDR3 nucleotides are TGTGCCTGGAGTGTAGCGGCAGCCACAGATACGCAGTATTTT.

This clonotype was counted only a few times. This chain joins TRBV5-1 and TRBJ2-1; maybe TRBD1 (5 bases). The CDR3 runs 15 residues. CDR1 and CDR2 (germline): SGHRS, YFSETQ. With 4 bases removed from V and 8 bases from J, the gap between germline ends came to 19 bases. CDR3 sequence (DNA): TGCGCCAGCAGCGGGTGGACACCCTGGCAGGATGAGCAGTTCTTC. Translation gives CASSGWTPWQDEQFF.

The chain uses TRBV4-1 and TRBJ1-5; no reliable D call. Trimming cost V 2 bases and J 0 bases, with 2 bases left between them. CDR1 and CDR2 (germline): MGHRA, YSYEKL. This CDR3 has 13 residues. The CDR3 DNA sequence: TGCGCCAGCAGCCAACATAGCAATCAGCCCCAGCATTTT. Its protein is CASSQHSNQPQHF.

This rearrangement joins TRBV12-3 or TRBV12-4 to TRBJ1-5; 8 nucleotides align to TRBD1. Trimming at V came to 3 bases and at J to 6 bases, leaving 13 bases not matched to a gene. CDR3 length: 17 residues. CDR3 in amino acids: CASSFGSSTGDAQPQHF. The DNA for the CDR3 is TGTGCCAGCAGTTTCGGTTCCTCGACAGGGGACGCTCAGCCCCAGCATTTT.

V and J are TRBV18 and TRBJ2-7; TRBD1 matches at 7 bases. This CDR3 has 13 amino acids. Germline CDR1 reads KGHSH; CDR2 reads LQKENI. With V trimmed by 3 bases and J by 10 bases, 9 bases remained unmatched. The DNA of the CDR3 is TGTGCCAGCTCACCGACAGAGGGGGCGGATCAGTACTTC. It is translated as CASSPTEGADQYF.

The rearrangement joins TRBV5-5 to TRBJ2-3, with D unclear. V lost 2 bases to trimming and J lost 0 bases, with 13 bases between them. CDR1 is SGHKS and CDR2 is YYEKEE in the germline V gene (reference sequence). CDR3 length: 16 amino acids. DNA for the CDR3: TGTGCCAGCAGCTTAAGGGTTCCAGCTAGCACAGATACGCAGTATTTT. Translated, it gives CASSLRVPASTDTQYF.

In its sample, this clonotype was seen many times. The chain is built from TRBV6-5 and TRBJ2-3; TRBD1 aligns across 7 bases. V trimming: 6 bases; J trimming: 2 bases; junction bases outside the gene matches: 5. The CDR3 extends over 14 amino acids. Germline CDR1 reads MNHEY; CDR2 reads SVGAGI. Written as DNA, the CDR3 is TGTGCCAGCAGCCCCGGGACAGACACAGATACGCAGTATTTT. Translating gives CASSPGTDTDTQYF.

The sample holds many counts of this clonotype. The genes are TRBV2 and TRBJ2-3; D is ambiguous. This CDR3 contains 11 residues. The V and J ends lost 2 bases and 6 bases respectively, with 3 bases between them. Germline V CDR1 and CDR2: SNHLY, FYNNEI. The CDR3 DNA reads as TGTGCCAGCAGTGAATCTGATACGCAGTATTTT. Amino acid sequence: CASSESDTQYF.

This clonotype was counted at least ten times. The CDR3 region has the DNA TGTGCCAGCAGGGGGACAGGGGGCTACGAGCAGTACTTC. Amino acid sequence: CASRGTGGYEQYF. The chain uses TRBV13 and TRBJ2-7; 11 bases line up with TRBD1. The CDR3 runs to 13 residues. The trim removed 6 bases at V and 3 bases at J, leaving 1 base unmatched. Germline V gene lookup returns CDR1 PRHDT and CDR2 FYEKMQ (reference sequence).

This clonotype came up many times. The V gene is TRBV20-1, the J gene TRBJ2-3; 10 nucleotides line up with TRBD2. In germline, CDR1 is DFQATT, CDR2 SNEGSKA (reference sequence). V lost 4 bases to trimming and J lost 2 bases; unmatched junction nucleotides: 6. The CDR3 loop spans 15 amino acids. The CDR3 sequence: CSAIKLAGITDTQYF. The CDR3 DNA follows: TGCAGTGCTATAAAACTAGCGGGGATCACAGATACGCAGTATTTT.

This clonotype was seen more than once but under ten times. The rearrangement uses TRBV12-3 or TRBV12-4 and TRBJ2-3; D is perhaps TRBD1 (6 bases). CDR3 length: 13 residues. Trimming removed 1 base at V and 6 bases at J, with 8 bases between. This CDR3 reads CASSLGQGDTQYF. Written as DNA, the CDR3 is TGTGCCAGCAGTTTAGGTCAGGGGGATACGCAGTATTTT.

CDR3 sequence: CASSQSLAASTDTQYF. The CDR3 nucleotides are TGCGCCAGCAGCCAAAGTTTAGCGGCAAGCACAGATACGCAGTATTTT. The V and J genes are TRBV4-3 and TRBJ2-3; D is perhaps TRBD2 (6 bases). CDR1 is LGHNA, CDR2 YSLEER, per germline. This CDR3 has 16 residues. The ends were cut back, 2 bases at V and 0 bases at J, with 12 bases in the middle.

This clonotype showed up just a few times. CDR3 bases: TGTGCCAGCAGCCCGAAAGGCCAAATCTCCTACAATGAGCAGTTCTTC. The encoded protein is CASSPKGQISYNEQFF. V gene TRBV7-9 combines with J gene TRBJ2-1; D is undetermined. Germline lookup yields CDR1 SEHNR and CDR2 FQNEAQ (reference sequence). With 5 bases removed from V and 0 bases from J, the gap between germline ends came to 14 bases. CDR3 size: 16 residues.

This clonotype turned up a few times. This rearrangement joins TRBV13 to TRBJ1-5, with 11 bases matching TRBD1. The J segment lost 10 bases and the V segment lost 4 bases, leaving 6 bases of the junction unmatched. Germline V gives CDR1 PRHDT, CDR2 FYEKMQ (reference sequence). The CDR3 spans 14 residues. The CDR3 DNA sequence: TGTGCCAGCAGCTATGGGACAGGGGGAAAACCCCAGCATTTT. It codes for CASSYGTGGKPQHF.

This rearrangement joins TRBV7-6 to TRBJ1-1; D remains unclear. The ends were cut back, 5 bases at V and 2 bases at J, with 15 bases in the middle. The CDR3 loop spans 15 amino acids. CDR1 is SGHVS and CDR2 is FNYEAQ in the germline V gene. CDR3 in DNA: TGTGCCAGCAGCCCACGTTCGCACGCAAACACTGAAGCTTTCTTT. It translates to CASSPRSHANTEAFF.

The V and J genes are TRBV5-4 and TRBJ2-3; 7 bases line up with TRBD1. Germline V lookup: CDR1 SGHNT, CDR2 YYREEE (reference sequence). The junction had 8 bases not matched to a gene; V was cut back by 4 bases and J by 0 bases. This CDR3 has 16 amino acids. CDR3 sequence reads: CASSNQQGSSTDTQYF. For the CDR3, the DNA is TGTGCCAGCAGCAACCAACAGGGGTCAAGCACAGATACGCAGTATTTT.

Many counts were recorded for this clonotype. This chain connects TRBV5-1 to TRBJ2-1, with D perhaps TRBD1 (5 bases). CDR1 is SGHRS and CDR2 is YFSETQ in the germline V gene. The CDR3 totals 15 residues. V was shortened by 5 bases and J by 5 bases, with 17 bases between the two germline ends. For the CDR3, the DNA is TGCGCCAGCAGTTTTCTAGTAGGGGTGGACAATGAGCAGTTCTTC. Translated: CASSFLVGVDNEQFF.

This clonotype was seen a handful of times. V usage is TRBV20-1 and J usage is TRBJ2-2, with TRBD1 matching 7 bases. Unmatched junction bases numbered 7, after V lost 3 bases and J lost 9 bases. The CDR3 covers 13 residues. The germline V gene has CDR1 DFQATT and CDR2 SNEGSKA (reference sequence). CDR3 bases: TGCAGTGCTAGTCGACAGGGAATCCGGGAGCTGTTTTTT. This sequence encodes CSASRQGIRELFF.

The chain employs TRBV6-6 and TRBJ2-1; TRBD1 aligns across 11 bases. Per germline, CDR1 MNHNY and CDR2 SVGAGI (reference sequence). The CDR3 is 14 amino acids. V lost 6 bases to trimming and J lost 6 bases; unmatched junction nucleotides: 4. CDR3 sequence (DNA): TGTGCCAGCAGGTCCGGGACAGGGGGCAATGAGCAGTTCTTC. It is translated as CASRSGTGGNEQFF.

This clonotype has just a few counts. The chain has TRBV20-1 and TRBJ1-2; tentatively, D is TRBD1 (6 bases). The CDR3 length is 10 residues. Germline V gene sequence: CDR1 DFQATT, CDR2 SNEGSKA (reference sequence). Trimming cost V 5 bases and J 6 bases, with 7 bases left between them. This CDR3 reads CSAGGDGYTF. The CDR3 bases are TGCAGTGCTGGGGGCGATGGCTACACCTTC.